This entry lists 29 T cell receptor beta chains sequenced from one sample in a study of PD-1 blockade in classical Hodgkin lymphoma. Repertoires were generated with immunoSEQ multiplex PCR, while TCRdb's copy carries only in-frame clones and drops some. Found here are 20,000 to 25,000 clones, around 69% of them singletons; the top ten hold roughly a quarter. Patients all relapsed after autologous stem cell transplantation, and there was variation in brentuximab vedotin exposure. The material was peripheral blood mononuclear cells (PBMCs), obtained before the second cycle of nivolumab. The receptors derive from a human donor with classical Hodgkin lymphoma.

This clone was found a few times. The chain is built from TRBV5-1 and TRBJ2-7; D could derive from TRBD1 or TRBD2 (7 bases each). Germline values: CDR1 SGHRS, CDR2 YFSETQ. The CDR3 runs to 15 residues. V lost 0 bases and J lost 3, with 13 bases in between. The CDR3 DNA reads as TGCGCCAGCAGCTTGGATGGGAGGGGGCTCTACGAGCAGTACTTC. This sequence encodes CASSLDGRGLYEQYF.

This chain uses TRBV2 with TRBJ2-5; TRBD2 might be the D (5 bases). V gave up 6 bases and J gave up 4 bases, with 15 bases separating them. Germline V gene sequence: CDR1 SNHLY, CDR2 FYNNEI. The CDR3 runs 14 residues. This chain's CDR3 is CASSVSGWGETQYF. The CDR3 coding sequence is TGTGCCAGCAGCGTAAGCGGATGGGGAGAGACCCAGTACTTC. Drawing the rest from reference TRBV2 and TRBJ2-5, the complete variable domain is EPEVTQTPSHQVTQMGQEVILRCVPISNHLYFYWYRQILGQKVEFLVSFYNNEISEKSEIFDDQFSVERPDGSNFTLKIRSTKLEDSAMYFCASSVSGWGETQYFGPGTRLLVL.

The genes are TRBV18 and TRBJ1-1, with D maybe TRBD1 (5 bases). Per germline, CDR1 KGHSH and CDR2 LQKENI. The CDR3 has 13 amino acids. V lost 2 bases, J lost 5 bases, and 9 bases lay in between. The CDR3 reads CASSPSRETEAFF. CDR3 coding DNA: TGTGCCAGCTCACCAAGCAGGGAGACTGAAGCTTTCTTT.

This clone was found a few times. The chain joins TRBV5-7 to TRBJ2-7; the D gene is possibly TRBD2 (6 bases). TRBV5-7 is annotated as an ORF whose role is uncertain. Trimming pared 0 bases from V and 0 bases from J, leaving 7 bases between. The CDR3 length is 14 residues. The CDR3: CASSLGGDSYEQYF. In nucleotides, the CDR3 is TGTGCCAGCAGCTTGGGGGGGGACTCCTACGAGCAGTACTTC.

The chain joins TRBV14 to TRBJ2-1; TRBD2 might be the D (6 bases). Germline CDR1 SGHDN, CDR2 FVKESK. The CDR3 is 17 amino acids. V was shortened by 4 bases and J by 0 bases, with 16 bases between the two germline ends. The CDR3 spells CASSPSGVYRSYNEQFF. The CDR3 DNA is TGTGCCAGCAGCCCCTCGGGGGTTTATCGCTCCTACAATGAGCAGTTCTTC.

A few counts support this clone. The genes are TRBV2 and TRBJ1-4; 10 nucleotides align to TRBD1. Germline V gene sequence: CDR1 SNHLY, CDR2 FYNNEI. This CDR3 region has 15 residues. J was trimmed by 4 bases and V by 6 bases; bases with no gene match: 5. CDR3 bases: TGTGCCAGCAGGACGACAGGGGGCCTTAATGAAAAACTGTTTTTT. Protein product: CASRTTGGLNEKLFF.

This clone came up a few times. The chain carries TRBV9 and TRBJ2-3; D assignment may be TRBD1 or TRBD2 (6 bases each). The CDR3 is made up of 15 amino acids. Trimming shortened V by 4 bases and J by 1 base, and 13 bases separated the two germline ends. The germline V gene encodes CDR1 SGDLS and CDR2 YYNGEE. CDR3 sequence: CASSPRGRGTDTQYF. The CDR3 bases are TGTGCCAGCAGCCCACGGGGGCGTGGCACAGATACGCAGTATTTT. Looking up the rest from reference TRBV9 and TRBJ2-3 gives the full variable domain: DSGVTQTPKHLITATGQRVTLRCSPRSGDLSVYWYQQSLDQGLQFLIQYYNGEERAKGNILERFSAQQFPDLHSELNLSSLELGDSALYFCASSPRGRGTDTQYFGPGTRLTVL.

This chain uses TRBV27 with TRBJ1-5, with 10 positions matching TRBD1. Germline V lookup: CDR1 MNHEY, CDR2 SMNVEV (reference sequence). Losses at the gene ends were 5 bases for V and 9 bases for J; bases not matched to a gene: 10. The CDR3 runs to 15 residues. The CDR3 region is CASSPSGTGDTPQHF. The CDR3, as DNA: TGTGCCAGCAGTCCCTCCGGGACAGGGGATACGCCCCAGCATTTT.

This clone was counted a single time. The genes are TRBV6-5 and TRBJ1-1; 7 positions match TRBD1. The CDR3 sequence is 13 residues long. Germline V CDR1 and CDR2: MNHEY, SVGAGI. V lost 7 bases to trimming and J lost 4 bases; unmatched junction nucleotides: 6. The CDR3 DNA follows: TGTGCCAGCACCCAGACAGGGACCACTGAAGCTTTCTTT. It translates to CASTQTGTTEAFF.

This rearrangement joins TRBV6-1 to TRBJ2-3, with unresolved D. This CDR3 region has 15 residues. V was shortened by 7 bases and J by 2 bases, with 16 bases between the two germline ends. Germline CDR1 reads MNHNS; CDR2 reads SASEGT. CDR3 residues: CASTPREPFTDTQYF. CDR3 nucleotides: TGTGCCAGCACGCCGAGAGAACCCTTCACAGATACGCAGTATTTT.

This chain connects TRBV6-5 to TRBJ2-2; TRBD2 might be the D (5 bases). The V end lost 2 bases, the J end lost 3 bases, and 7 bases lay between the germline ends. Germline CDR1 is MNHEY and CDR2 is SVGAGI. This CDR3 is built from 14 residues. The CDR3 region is CASSYEGDTGELFF. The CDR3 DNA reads TGTGCCAGCAGTTACGAGGGAGACACCGGGGAGCTGTTTTTT.

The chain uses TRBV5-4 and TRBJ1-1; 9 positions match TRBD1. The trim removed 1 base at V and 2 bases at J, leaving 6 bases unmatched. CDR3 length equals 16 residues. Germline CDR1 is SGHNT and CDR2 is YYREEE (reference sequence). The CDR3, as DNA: TGTGCCAGCAGCTTGTGGGGGACAGGGTCAAACACTGAAGCTTTCTTT. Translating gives CASSLWGTGSNTEAFF.

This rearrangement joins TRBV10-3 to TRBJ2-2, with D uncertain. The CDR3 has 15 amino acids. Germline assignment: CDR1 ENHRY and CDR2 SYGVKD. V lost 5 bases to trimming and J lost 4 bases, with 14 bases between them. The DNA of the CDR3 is TGTGCCATCAGTAAGGACCCAACGGGCACCGGGGAGCTGTTTTTT. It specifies CAISKDPTGTGELFF.

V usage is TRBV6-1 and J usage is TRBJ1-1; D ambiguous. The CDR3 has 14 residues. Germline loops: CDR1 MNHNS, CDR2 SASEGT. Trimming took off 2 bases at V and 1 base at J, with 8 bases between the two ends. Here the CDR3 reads CASSERAGNTEAFF. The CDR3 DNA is TGTGCCAGCAGTGAACGGGCAGGGAACACTGAAGCTTTCTTT.

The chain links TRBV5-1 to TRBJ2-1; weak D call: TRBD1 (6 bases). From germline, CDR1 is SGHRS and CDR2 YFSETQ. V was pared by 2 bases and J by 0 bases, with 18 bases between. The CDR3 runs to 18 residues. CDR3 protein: CASSFVIGQSSSYNEQFF. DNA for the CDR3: TGCGCCAGCAGCTTCGTAATTGGACAGTCCAGCTCCTACAATGAGCAGTTCTTC.

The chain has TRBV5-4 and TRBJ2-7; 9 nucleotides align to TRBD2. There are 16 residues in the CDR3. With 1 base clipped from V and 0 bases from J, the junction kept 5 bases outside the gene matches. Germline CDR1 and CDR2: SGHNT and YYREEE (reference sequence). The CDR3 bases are TGTGCCAGCAGCTTGATTGCGGGGGGGATCTCCTACGAGCAGTACTTC. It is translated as CASSLIAGGISYEQYF.

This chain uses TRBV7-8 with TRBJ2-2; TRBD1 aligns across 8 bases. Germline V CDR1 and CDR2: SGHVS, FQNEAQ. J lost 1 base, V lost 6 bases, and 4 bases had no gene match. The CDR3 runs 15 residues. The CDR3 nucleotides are TGTGCCAGCAGGGCCGGGACAGGGAACACCGGGGAGCTGTTTTTT. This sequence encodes CASRAGTGNTGELFF.

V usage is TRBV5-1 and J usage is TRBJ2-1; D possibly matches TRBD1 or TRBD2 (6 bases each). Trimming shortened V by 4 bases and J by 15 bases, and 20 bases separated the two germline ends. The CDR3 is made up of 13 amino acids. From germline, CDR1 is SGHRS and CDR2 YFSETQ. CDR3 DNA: TGCGCCAGCAGCACCCTGGGGGGCGGAGGGCGGTTCTTC. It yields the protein CASSTLGGGGRFF. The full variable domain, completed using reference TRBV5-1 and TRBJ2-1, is KAGVTQTPRYLIKTRGQQVTLSCSPISGHRSVSWYQQTPGQGLQFLFEYFSETQRNKGNFPGRFSGRQFSNSRSEMNVSTLELGDSALYLCASSTLGGGGRFFGPGTRLTVL.

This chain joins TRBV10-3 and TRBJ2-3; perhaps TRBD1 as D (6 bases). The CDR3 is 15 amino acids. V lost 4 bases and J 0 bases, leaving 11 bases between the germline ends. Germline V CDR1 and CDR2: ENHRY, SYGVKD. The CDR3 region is CAISGDRGSTDTQYF. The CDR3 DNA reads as TGTGCCATCAGTGGAGATAGGGGGAGCACAGATACGCAGTATTTT.

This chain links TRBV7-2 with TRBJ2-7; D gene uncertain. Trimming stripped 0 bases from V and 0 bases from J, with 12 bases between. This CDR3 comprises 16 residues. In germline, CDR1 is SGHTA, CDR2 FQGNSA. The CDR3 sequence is CASSLAGSLSSYEQYF. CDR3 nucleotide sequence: TGTGCCAGCAGCTTAGCCGGGTCACTAAGCTCCTACGAGCAGTACTTC.

CDR3 in DNA: TGTGCCAGCAGTAAACCGGGACAGAACACCGGGGAGCTGTTTTTT. Translation gives CASSKPGQNTGELFF. This rearrangement joins TRBV6-6 to TRBJ2-2; D perhaps matches TRBD1 (6 bases). Germline V CDR1 and CDR2: MNHNY, SVGAGI (reference sequence). CDR3 size: 15 residues. V lost 5 bases and J 1 base, leaving 11 bases between the germline ends.

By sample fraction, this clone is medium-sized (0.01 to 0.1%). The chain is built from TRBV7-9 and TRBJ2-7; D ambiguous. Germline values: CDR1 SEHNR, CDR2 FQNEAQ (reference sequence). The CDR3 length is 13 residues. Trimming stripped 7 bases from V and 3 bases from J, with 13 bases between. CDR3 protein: CASNFGSYYEQYF. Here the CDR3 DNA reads TGTGCCAGCAATTTCGGCAGCTACTACGAGCAGTACTTC.

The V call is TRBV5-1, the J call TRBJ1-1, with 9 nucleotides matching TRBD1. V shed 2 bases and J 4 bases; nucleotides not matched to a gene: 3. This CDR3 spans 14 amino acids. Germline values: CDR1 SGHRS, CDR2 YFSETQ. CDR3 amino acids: CASSLRQGGTEAFF. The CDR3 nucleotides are TGCGCCAGCAGCTTACGACAGGGGGGCACTGAAGCTTTCTTT.

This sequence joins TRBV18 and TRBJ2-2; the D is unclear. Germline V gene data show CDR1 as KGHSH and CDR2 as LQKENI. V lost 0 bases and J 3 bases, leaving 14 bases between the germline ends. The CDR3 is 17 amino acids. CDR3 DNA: TGTGCCAGCTCACCACCTTCTGGGTCTCGAGACACCGGGGAGCTGTTTTTT. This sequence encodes CASSPPSGSRDTGELFF.

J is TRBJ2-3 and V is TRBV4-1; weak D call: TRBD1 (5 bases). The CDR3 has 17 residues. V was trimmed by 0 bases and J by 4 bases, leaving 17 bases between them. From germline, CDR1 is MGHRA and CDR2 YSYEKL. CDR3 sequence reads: CASSQDKGQGAADTQYF. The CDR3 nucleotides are TGCGCCAGCAGCCAAGATAAGGGCCAAGGGGCGGCAGATACGCAGTATTTT.

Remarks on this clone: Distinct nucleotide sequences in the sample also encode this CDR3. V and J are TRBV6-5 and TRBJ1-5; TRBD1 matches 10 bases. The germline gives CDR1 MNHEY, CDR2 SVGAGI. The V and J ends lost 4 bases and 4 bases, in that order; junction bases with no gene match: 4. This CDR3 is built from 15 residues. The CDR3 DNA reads TGTGCCAGCAGTTCCCGACAGGGGGCGAATCAGCCCCAGCATTTT. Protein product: CASSSRQGANQPQHF.

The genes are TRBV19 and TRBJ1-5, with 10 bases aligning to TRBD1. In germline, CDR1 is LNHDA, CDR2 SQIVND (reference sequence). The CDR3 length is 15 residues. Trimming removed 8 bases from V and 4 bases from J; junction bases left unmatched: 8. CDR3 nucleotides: TGTGCCAGTGGAAGACAGGGGGCATGGAATCAGCCCCAGCATTTT. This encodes CASGRQGAWNQPQHF.

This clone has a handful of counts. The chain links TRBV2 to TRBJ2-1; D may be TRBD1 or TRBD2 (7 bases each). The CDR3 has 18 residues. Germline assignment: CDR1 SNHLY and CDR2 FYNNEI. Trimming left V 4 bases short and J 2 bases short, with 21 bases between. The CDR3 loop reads CASSGTGLGTTTYNEQFF. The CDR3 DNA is TGTGCCAGCAGTGGGACAGGACTAGGGACGACTACCTACAATGAGCAGTTCTTC.

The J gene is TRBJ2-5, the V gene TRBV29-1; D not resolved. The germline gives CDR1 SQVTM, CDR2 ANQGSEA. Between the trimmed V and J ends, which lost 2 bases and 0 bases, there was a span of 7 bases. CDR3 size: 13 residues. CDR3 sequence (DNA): TGCAGCGTTGAAATCGATAACCAAGAGACCCAGTACTTC. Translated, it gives CSVEIDNQETQYF.